These T cell receptor beta chains were read from a single sample in a study of radiotherapy plus CTLA-4 blockade in lung cancer. This table comes from immunoSEQ multiplex PCR, and its TCRdb copy is limited to in-frame clones, with some not included. The sample holds about 51,000 clones, around 79% seen once. The sample here was peripheral blood, taken from a patient treated with radiotherapy plus ipilimumab. The receptor source for this set is a human donor with non-small cell lung cancer who had a complete response to radiotherapy plus ipilimumab. Both conserved end residues are part of each CDR3. The D gene is left open where the match is weak. Size is stated for part of the rows, as once, few or many counts, or as a class when the clone is expanded.

V,J,size,D,DNA,CDR3
TRBV5-1,TRBJ2-7,once,NA,TGCGCCAGCAGCTTGTCTTCGGGGGAGCAGTACTTC,CASSLSSGEQYF
TRBV19,TRBJ1-5,NA,NA,TGTGCCAGTTCACGGGATGGAGTTCAGCCCCAGCATTTT,CASSRDGVQPQHF
TRBV30,TRBJ1-5,NA,NA,TGTGCCTGGAGTGTACGGGGGGATAGCAATCAGCCCCAGCATTTT,CAWSVRGDSNQPQHF
TRBV5-1,TRBJ2-5,NA,TRBD2,TGCGCCAGCAGCCTCGAGGGACTAAAGTACCAAGAGACCCAGTACTTC,CASSLEGLKYQETQYF
TRBV7-6,TRBJ2-5,few,NA,TGTGCCAGCAGCTTCGCCCCGGGACTTACCTCCCAAGAGACCCAGTACTTC,CASSFAPGLTSQETQYF
TRBV19,TRBJ1-2,NA,NA,TGTGGGGATTACAGGGCCGGCTATGGCTACACCTTC,CGDYRAGYGYTF
TRBV2,TRBJ1-2,NA,NA,TGTGCCAGCAGTCTTTCGACAGCCCTGTGGGGCTACACCTTC,CASSLSTALWGYTF
TRBV5-6,TRBJ1-1,NA,NA,TGTGCCAGCAGCTTGCCTACAGACATGAACACTGAAGCTTTCTTT,CASSLPTDMNTEAFF
TRBV5-1,TRBJ1-2,NA,NA,TGCGCCAGCAGCTTTCAGGGTACGACTGGCTACACCTTC,CASSFQGTTGYTF
TRBV7-9,TRBJ2-2,NA,NA,TGTGCCAGCAGCTTTCCGGCCGGGGAGCTGTTTTTT,CASSFPAGELFF
TRBV12-5,TRBJ1-1,few,NA,TGTGCTAGTGCCCTCCCGGGAGGGGGAGGTATGAACACTGAAGCTTTCTTT,CASALPGGGGMNTEAFF
TRBV6-5,TRBJ1-1,NA,TRBD1,TGTGCCAGCAGTTCCCTTATTTACAGGGGAAACACTGAAGCTTTCTTT,CASSSLIYRGNTEAFF
TRBV7-2,TRBJ1-6,few,NA,TGCGCCAGCAGCCAAGATCCCGGTAATTCACCCCTCCACTTT,CASSQDPGNSPLHF
TRBV9,TRBJ2-1,NA,NA,TGTGCCAGCAGCGTAGCAGATGAGCAGTTCTTC,CASSVADEQFF
TRBV9,TRBJ2-2,few,TRBD2,TGTGCCAGCAGCCAGACTAGCGGGGGGGTCGACACCGGGGAGCTGTTTTTT,CASSQTSGGVDTGELFF
TRBV7-9,TRBJ2-2,NA,TRBD1,TGTGCCAGCAGCTTAGCCCGGACAGGCGGCACCGGGGAGCTGTTTTTT,CASSLARTGGTGELFF
TRBV4-1,TRBJ2-2,once,TRBD2,TGCGCCAGCAGCCAACCACTAGCGGGGGGGAACACCGGGGAGCTGTTTTTT,CASSQPLAGGNTGELFF
TRBV29-1,TRBJ1-2,NA,NA,NA,CSVAEGALGVHGYPF
TRBV19,TRBJ2-3,NA,TRBD2,TGTGCCAGTAGTCCGCGGGGGGGCTCCACAGATACGCAGTATTTT,CASSPRGGSTDTQYF
TRBV9,TRBJ1-4,NA,NA,TGTGCCAGCAGCGAAGGAACAGGTTCCACTGAAAAACTGTTTTTT,CASSEGTGSTEKLFF
TRBV10-1,TRBJ2-1,once,TRBD2,TGCGCCAGCAGTGAGTCTCGAGCGGGGGCCCTCGAGCAGTTCTTC,CASSESRAGALEQFF
TRBV5-1,TRBJ2-1,NA,TRBD1,TGCGCCAGCAGCTTGGGGCAGGGGGCCTCCTACAATGAGCAGTTCTTC,CASSLGQGASYNEQFF
TRBV7-2,TRBJ2-5,NA,NA,TGTGCCAGCAGCCGTAGCGGAGAGACCCAGTACTTC,CASSRSGETQYF
TRBV10-3,TRBJ2-2,NA,TRBD2,TGTGCCATCAGTGGGGGAGCGGGGACGAACACCGGGGAGCTGTTTTTT,CAISGGAGTNTGELFF
TRBV12-5,TRBJ1-5,few,NA,TGTGCTAGTGGTTTGGTTATCCCCCTACAGGGCTACAATCAGCCCCAGCATTTT,CASGLVIPLQGYNQPQHF
TRBV19,TRBJ2-1,NA,TRBD2,TGTGCCAGTAGTAGGACTAGGGCGGGGGATGAGCAGTTCTTC,CASSRTRAGDEQFF
TRBV6-1,TRBJ1-3,NA,TRBD1,TGTGCCAGCAGCGGGACAGGGAAGGCTGGAAACACCATATATTTT,CASSGTGKAGNTIYF
TRBV18,TRBJ1-2,NA,NA,TGTGCCAGCTCACCAAGCCCCAGGCGCTATGGCTACACCTTC,CASSPSPRRYGYTF
TRBV5-1,TRBJ2-1,NA,NA,TGCGCCAGCAGCTTGGAGGTTCAGGGTAGTTGGGATGAGCAGTTCTTC,CASSLEVQGSWDEQFF
TRBV18,TRBJ2-2,NA,NA,TGTGCCAGCTCACGGGCGACGAACACCGGGGAGCTGTTTTTT,CASSRATNTGELFF
TRBV7-8,TRBJ1-2,few,NA,TGTGCCAGCAGCTCGGTGACAGATACCTATGGCTACACCTTC,CASSSVTDTYGYTF
TRBV6-1,TRBJ1-4,NA,TRBD1,TGTGCCAGCAACCCCGGGACAGTTAGTGAAAAACTGTTTTTT,CASNPGTVSEKLFF
TRBV14,TRBJ1-1,NA,TRBD1,TGTGCCAGCAGCCAATTAAACCCCTGGGACAGTAGGGGCACTGAAGCTTTCTTT,CASSQLNPWDSRGTEAFF
TRBV5-1,TRBJ1-2,once,NA,TGCGCCAGCAGCCCCCGCGGGATCGGCCGACTTAACTATGGCTACACCTTC,CASSPRGIGRLNYGYTF
TRBV5-1,TRBJ2-5,NA,NA,TGCGCCAGCAGCTTGGAAAGAGGGGGAAAAGAGACCCAGTACTTC,CASSLERGGKETQYF
TRBV7-9,TRBJ1-1,NA,NA,TGTGCCAGCAGTCCTTGGAGCACTGAAGCTTTCTTT,CASSPWSTEAFF
TRBV27,TRBJ1-2,NA,TRBD1,TGTGCCAGCAGCAATGATCCGGGACAGGAGGCCTTAACCTTC,CASSNDPGQEALTF
TRBV19,TRBJ1-5,NA,NA,TGTGCCAGTAGTATCGGGGGGACGAGCAATCAGCCCCAGCATTTT,CASSIGGTSNQPQHF
TRBV5-1,TRBJ2-2,NA,TRBD2,TGCGCCAGCAGCGCTAGCGGGGGCTCGAACACCGGGGAGCTGTTTTTT,CASSASGGSNTGELFF
TRBV19,TRBJ2-3,NA,TRBD2,TGTGCCAGTAGTATAGATGCCCTAGCGGTTAGCACAGATACGCAGTATTTT,CASSIDALAVSTDTQYF
TRBV19,TRBJ2-1,NA,TRBD2,TGTGCCAGTAGTATAATGGGACTAGCGGGAGGAGATGAGCAGTTCTTC,CASSIMGLAGGDEQFF
TRBV7-2,TRBJ1-1,NA,NA,TGTGCCAGCAGCACATGGTCAGGGGCTGAAGCTTTCTTT,CASSTWSGAEAFF
TRBV4-3,TRBJ2-1,NA,TRBD2,TGCGCCAGCAGCCCTGCAGGGACTAGCGGGAGGTGGTGGGTCAATGAGCAGTTCTTC,CASSPAGTSGRWWVNEQFF
TRBV19,TRBJ1-2,few,TRBD1,TGTGCCAGTAGTATCGACAGGGCCTATGGCTACACCTTC,CASSIDRAYGYTF
TRBV6-4,TRBJ1-5,NA,NA,TGTGCCAGCAGTGAGACAAGGGGACAGCCCCAGCATTTT,CASSETRGQPQHF
TRBV9,TRBJ2-5,NA,TRBD2,TGTGCCAGCAGCGCACACGGGGGGTCCGAAGAGACCCAGTACTTC,CASSAHGGSEETQYF
TRBV18,TRBJ2-5,NA,NA,TGTGCCAGCTCACCAGAGAGGGGGATTCGGGAGACCCAGTACTTC,CASSPERGIRETQYF
TRBV29-1,TRBJ1-2,NA,NA,TGCAGCGTTGAAGAATTTGCGAGTGGCTACACCTTC,CSVEEFASGYTF
TRBV11-2,TRBJ1-5,NA,NA,TGTGCCAGCAGCTTTGCGGGGACTAATAATCAGCCCCAGCATTTT,CASSFAGTNNQPQHF
TRBV5-1,TRBJ1-1,NA,NA,TGCGCCAGCAGCTCCAGGCTTGGTAAGGACACTGAAGCTTTCTTT,CASSSRLGKDTEAFF
TRBV10-1,TRBJ1-1,NA,TRBD1,TGCGCCAGCAGTAAAGACAGGGGACTCGCTGAAGCTTTCTTT,CASSKDRGLAEAFF
TRBV19,TRBJ1-5,NA,NA,TGTGCCAGTCGACGGGGGGATCAGCCCCAGCATTTT,CASRRGDQPQHF
TRBV5-4,TRBJ1-1,NA,NA,TGTGCCAGCAGCTTGGCAGGCAGGAACACTGAAGCTTTCTTT,CASSLAGRNTEAFF
TRBV13,TRBJ1-4,NA,TRBD1,TGTGCCAGCAGCGGCCGGGACAGGGTTGAAAAACTGTTTTTT,CASSGRDRVEKLFF
TRBV7-9,TRBJ1-4,NA,TRBD1,TGTGCCAGCTCTCCTTACGAGGGACAGCAAGGAGAAAAACTGTTTTTT,CASSPYEGQQGEKLFF
TRBV7-9,TRBJ2-1,NA,NA,TGTGCCAGCAGCCCAAAGACTCGGCCTCTGGTGGATGAGCAGTTCTTC,CASSPKTRPLVDEQFF
TRBV6-5,TRBJ1-1,NA,TRBD1,TGTGCCAGCAGTCCGTTGGACAGGGATGGCACTGAAGCTTTCTTT,CASSPLDRDGTEAFF